Below are 30 T cell receptor beta chains sequenced from a single sample in a study of tumor-infiltrating lymphocytes in primary liver carcinoma. Between about 17 and 34 mg of unsorted bulk tissue served as the source from which RNA and DNA were co-extracted. Reverse transcription of roughly 0.45 ug total RNA with a constant-region primer produced TCR beta cDNA. Three nested multiplex PCR rounds, a slightly modified ARM-PCR method, built the TCR beta libraries. For roughly 10 cycles apiece, the opening two PCR rounds ran with TRBV1-TRBV30 forward primers and a C-beta reverse primer. TCRdb recomputed calls from the multiplex PCR reads with MiXCR, one row per CDR3 protein. The data hold 95,000 to 150,000 distinct CDR3 sequences, with less than 80% observed a single time. The sequenced material came from liver tumor tissue from sampling region 1. Subset of the sample: tumor region T1, superior pole. These receptors came from a woman between 55 and 75 years old with primary liver carcinoma and hepatitis B virus infection.

The gene calls are TRBV5-1 and TRBJ2-2; TRBD2 agrees at 7 bases. This CDR3 comprises 15 residues. Germline V gene sequence: CDR1 SGHRS, CDR2 YFSETQ. J gave up 7 bases and V 4 bases, and 10 bases lay outside the gene matches. The CDR3 DNA is TGCGCCAGCAGCCTCCGGATAGCGGGTAACGGGGAGCTGTTTTTT. It yields the protein CASSLRIAGNGELFF. Drawing the rest from reference TRBV5-1 and TRBJ2-2, the complete variable domain is KAGVTQTPRYLIKTRGQQVTLSCSPISGHRSVSWYQQTPGQGLQFLFEYFSETQRNKGNFPGRFSGRQFSNSRSEMNVSTLELGDSALYLCASSLRIAGNGELFFGEGSRLTVL.

The rearrangement joins TRBV2 to TRBJ2-5; a weak D match, TRBD2 (7 bases). Germline lookup yields CDR1 SNHLY and CDR2 FYNNEI. This CDR3 comprises 14 residues. V gave up 4 bases and J gave up 4 bases, with 13 bases separating them. DNA for the CDR3: TGTGCCAGCAGTGGGGGGGGCGCGATAGAGACCCAGTACTTC. It translates to CASSGGGAIETQYF.

Regarding this clonotype: A read error may be the cause here, since a much bigger clone is one base away. The final CDR3 position lacks the conserved phenylalanine or tryptophan, pointing to a likely read error. This chain connects TRBV10-3 to TRBJ1-1; 7 bases line up with TRBD1. Trimming at V came to 2 bases and at J to 2 bases, leaving 5 bases not matched to a gene. This CDR3 is built from 15 residues. Germline assignment: CDR1 ENHRY and CDR2 SYGVKD. The CDR3 here is CAISEPDRENTEAFI. The DNA of the CDR3 is TGTGCCATCAGTGAGCCCGACAGGGAAAACACTGAAGCTTTCATT.

This clonotype was counted at least ten times. The CDR3 DNA follows: TGTGCCAGCAGGGGGACAGGGTTCGACTATGGCTACACCTTC. It specifies CASRGTGFDYGYTF. The chain combines TRBV6-1 with TRBJ1-2; 9 bases align to TRBD1. Germline CDR1 reads MNHNS; CDR2 reads SASEGT. The V segment lost 6 bases and the J segment 3 bases; nucleotides outside the gene matches: 5. This CDR3 spans 14 amino acids.

The sample holds a few counts of this clonotype. A much larger clone lies one base from this, so it may be a read error. The V call is TRBV5-6, the J call TRBJ1-1, with D perhaps matching TRBD1 (6 bases). This CDR3 has 15 residues. CDR1 is SGHDT and CDR2 is YYEEEE in the germline V gene. The CDR3 here is CARSLGWGPGTEAFF. The CDR3 bases are TGTGCCAGGAGCTTGGGGTGGGGGCCGGGGACTGAAGCTTTCTTT.

Note on this clonotype: A clone one base away is much larger, so this may be a read error. The chain uses TRBV7-9 and TRBJ1-2; 9 bases map to TRBD1. Looked up from germline, CDR1 is SEHNR and CDR2 is FQNEAQ (reference sequence). The CDR3 is 14 residues long. This CDR3 is CTSSSSGTGFGYTF. CDR3 bases: TGTACCAGCAGCTCATCCGGGACAGGGTTTGGCTACACCTTC.

This clonotype has just a few counts. This chain connects TRBV12-3 or TRBV12-4 to TRBJ1-2; D not resolved. The CDR3 has 13 amino acids. The V end lost 5 bases, the J end lost 10 bases, and 17 bases lay between the germline ends. Here the CDR3 DNA reads TGTGCCAGCAGTCCCGGGCAGGTCGATGCCTACACCTTC. It specifies CASSPGQVDAYTF.

As to this clonotype: Because the CDR3 is missing its conserved closing phenylalanine or tryptophan, this is likely a read error. The chain has TRBV11-1 and TRBJ2-7, with a weak D call TRBD2 (6 bases). The CDR3 length is 14 residues. The V and J ends lost 5 bases and 2 bases respectively, with 13 bases between them. CDR1 and CDR2 from the germline V gene are SGHAT and FQDESV (reference sequence). The CDR3 DNA is TGTGCCAGCAGCCGCTTCCGACTAGCCTACGAGCAGTACCTC. It specifies CASSRFRLAYEQYL.

As for this clonotype: An end of the junction differs from the germline gene, which may be a read error. The chain is built from TRBV11-2 and TRBJ1-1; D is unclear. The CDR3 consists of 13 residues. Germline CDR1 is SGHAT and CDR2 is FQNNGV. The CDR3 sequence is CACSLEKSSEAFF. CDR3 DNA: TGCGCCTGCAGCTTAGAGAAGTCTTCCGAAGCTTTCTTT.

Points on this clonotype: A junction boundary mismatches the germline segment, possibly from a read error. The chain links TRBV12-3 or TRBV12-4 to TRBJ1-2; the D is unclear. This CDR3 contains 13 residues. CDR3 bases: TGTGCCAACAGTTTAGCCTACGACTGGGGCTACACCTTC. Residues: CANSLAYDWGYTF.

This clonotype was found a few times. V gene TRBV28 combines with J gene TRBJ1-6; D is possibly TRBD1 (5 bases). This CDR3 is built from 14 residues. Looked up from germline, CDR1 is MDHEN and CDR2 is SYDVKM. V lost 2 bases and J lost 7, with 9 bases in between. CDR3 in DNA: TGTGCCAGCAGTTTACAGGGAGGGAATTCACCCCTCCACTTT. It specifies CASSLQGGNSPLHF.

V is TRBV11-3 and J is TRBJ2-5; D call uncertain. Trimming took off 2 bases at V and 2 bases at J, with 3 bases between the two ends. The CDR3 contains 12 residues. Germline lookup yields CDR1 SGHNT and CDR2 YENEEA. The CDR3 here is CASSLIQETQYF. The CDR3 DNA reads TGTGCCAGCAGCTTAATTCAAGAGACCCAGTACTTC.

The gene calls are TRBV29-1 and TRBJ2-7; tentatively, D is TRBD1 (6 bases). The germline V gene encodes CDR1 SQVTM and CDR2 ANQGSEA. CDR3 length equals 14 residues. CDR3 sequence reads: CNAYSQDRSYEQYF. The CDR3 DNA is TGCAACGCATACAGTCAGGACAGATCCTACGAGCAGTACTTC.

As regards this clonotype: Because it lacks the conserved phenylalanine or tryptophan at the end, this CDR3 is likely a read error. V is TRBV12-3 or TRBV12-4 and J is TRBJ2-7, with D uncertain. This CDR3 comprises 14 residues. The V gene lost 10 bases and the J gene lost 0 bases, with 16 bases spanning the gap. The CDR3 DNA sequence: TGTGCCATCACCAGCGACGCCGACTCCTACGAGCAGTACTGC. Residues: CAITSDADSYEQYC.

Only a few counts were recorded for this clonotype. The chain has TRBV5-1 and TRBJ2-1; D is tentatively TRBD1 or TRBD2 (5 bases each). CDR3 length: 15 amino acids. V gave up 1 base and J gave up 0 bases, with 8 bases separating them. Germline CDR1 and CDR2: SGHRS and YFSETQ. CDR3 sequence: CASSLLGVSYNEQFF. The CDR3 nucleotides are TGCGCCAGCAGCTTGTTGGGGGTCTCCTACAATGAGCAGTTCTTC.

Concerning this clonotype itself: The junction differs from germline at one of its ends, possibly a read error. This chain uses TRBV6-6 with TRBJ2-7; possibly TRBD2 for D (5 bases). The V gene's germline CDR1 is MNHNY and CDR2 SVGAGI (reference sequence). There are 18 residues in the CDR3. The CDR3 coding sequence is TGTGCCAGCAGCTACCCCCGCCGCGCTGCAGTGGGAGTTTGCGAGCAGTATTTC. Amino acids: CASSYPRRAAVGVCEQYF.

A word on this clonotype: A read error may account for a junction end that differs from germline. The V and J genes are TRBV28 and TRBJ2-5; D remains ambiguous. The germline gives CDR1 MDHEN, CDR2 SYDVKM. The CDR3 has 14 amino acids. DNA of the CDR3: TGTGCCAGCAGCCTTCGATCGAGGTTAGAGATCCAGTACTTC. Amino acids: CASSLRSRLEIQYF.

With regard to this clonotype: Here the CDR3 omits its conserved ending phenylalanine or tryptophan, so a read error is the likely source. The CDR3 is CASSSGDRERSALHI. The CDR3 DNA sequence: TGTGCCAGCAGCTCCGGGGACAGGGAGAGGTCGGCCCTCCACATT. The chain combines TRBV5-5 with TRBJ1-6, with 9 bases matching TRBD1. The CDR3 extends over 15 amino acids. From germline, CDR1 is SGHKS and CDR2 YYEKEE (reference sequence). V shed 3 bases, J shed 14 bases, and the junction held 12 bases outside the gene matches.

Concerning this clonotype: One junction end does not reproduce the germline sequence, and a read error may be involved. V gene TRBV29-1 combines with J gene TRBJ2-5, with a possible D match to TRBD1 (7 bases). Germline CDR1 and CDR2: SQVTM and ANQGSEA. The CDR3 has 15 amino acids. DNA for the CDR3: TGCAGCATTGAACTCAGGGGGGATATTGGAGGGACCCAGTACTTC. Protein product: CSIELRGDIGGTQYF.

A word on this clonotype: A much larger clone differs from this one at a single base, so this may be a read error. CDR3 sequence: CDSTRTGDGSEAFF. In DNA, the CDR3 is TGTGACAGCACCCGGACAGGCGACGGGTCTGAAGCTTTCTTT. The gene calls are TRBV6-1 and TRBJ1-1, with TRBD1 identical over 7 bases. Germline CDR1 reads MNHNS; CDR2 reads SASEGT. The CDR3 has 14 residues.

This sequence joins TRBV14 and TRBJ2-5; 7 bases match TRBD2. The CDR3 extends over 15 amino acids. The germline V gene has CDR1 SGHDN and CDR2 FVKESK. The V gene end was trimmed by 0 bases and the J gene end by 5 bases; junction bases not matched to a gene: 6. CDR3 protein: CASSQEGLPGETQYF. CDR3 in DNA: TGTGCCAGCAGCCAAGAGGGACTACCAGGGGAGACCCAGTACTTC.

As regards this clonotype: Since a much larger clone is just one base distant, this may be a read error. The CDR3 is CSVGGRSVLQVDYGYTF. In DNA form, the CDR3 reads TGCAGCGTTGGGGGGCGGAGCGTCCTCCAGGTAGATTATGGCTACACCTTC. The chain carries TRBV29-1 and TRBJ1-2; perhaps TRBD1 as D (6 bases). V lost 4 bases and J 5 bases, leaving 26 bases between the germline ends. This CDR3 has 17 amino acids. Per the germline V gene, CDR1 is SQVTM and CDR2 is ANQGSEA.

The chain couples TRBV14 to TRBJ1-4; D not certain. V lost 5 bases and J 0 bases, leaving 7 bases between the germline ends. This CDR3 comprises 14 residues. CDR1 and CDR2 (germline): SGHDN, FVKESK. CDR3 DNA sequence: TGTGCCAGCAGCTACCCTGCAACTAATGAAAAACTGTTTTTT. This gives the protein CASSYPATNEKLFF.

This clonotype turned up a few times. CDR3 amino acids: CASSLEESGAFF. CDR3 nucleotides: TGTGCCAGCAGCTTAGAGGAGAGTGGAGCTTTCTTT. The rearrangement links TRBV7-9 to TRBJ1-1; D ambiguous. V dropped 1 base and J dropped 10 bases, with 10 bases sitting between them. The CDR3 totals 12 residues. CDR1 and CDR2 (germline): SEHNR, FQNEAQ (reference sequence).

In the case of this clonotype: A clone one base away is much larger, so this may be a read error. The rearrangement links TRBV20-1 to TRBJ2-1; 13 bases line up with TRBD2. Germline V gene data show CDR1 as DFQATT and CDR2 as SNEGSKA (reference sequence). The CDR3 runs 16 residues. The CDR3 region is CSAPRTSGGSYSEQFF. The CDR3 bases are TGCAGTGCTCCTAGGACTAGCGGGGGTTCCTACAGTGAGCAGTTCTTC.

On this clonotype: One end of the junction fails to match germline, which may point to a read error. This rearrangement joins TRBV4-1 to TRBJ2-7, with 9 bases lining up with TRBD1. Germline V gives CDR1 MGHRA, CDR2 YSYEKL. The CDR3 sequence is 15 residues long. The CDR3 DNA is TGCGCCAGCTGCCAAGGGGGACAGGGCCACTACGAGCAGTACTTC. It codes for CASCQGGQGHYEQYF.

Comment on this clonotype: No conserved phenylalanine or tryptophan is present at the end of the CDR3, so a read error is the likely explanation. The V gene is TRBV11-2, the J gene TRBJ2-7; no firm D call. CDR1 is SGHAT, CDR2 FQNNGV, per germline. The CDR3 covers 15 residues. The chain's CDR3 is CVSSLAGSSIVEQYI. The CDR3, as DNA: TGTGTCAGCAGCTTAGCAGGCTCTTCTATCGTCGAGCAGTACATC.

Many counts were recorded for this clonotype. The gene calls are TRBV10-1 and TRBJ2-1; 8 positions match TRBD2. Germline-derived CDR1 and CDR2 are WNHNN and SYGVQD (reference sequence). CDR3 size: 18 residues. Losses at the gene ends were 3 bases for V and 1 base for J; bases not matched to a gene: 11. The CDR3 here is CASSDYGLALKSYNEQFF. The DNA of the CDR3 is TGCGCCAGCAGTGACTACGGACTAGCCTTGAAATCCTACAATGAGCAGTTCTTC.

The V and J genes are TRBV28 and TRBJ2-2; D is unresolved. There are 15 residues in the CDR3. Per the germline V gene, CDR1 is MDHEN and CDR2 is SYDVKM. V lost 11 bases and J 1 base, leaving 17 bases between the germline ends. CDR3 nucleotides: TGTGCCCGCACCTCGACCGGCCGGAACACCGGGGAGCTGTTTTTT. Amino acid sequence: CARTSTGRNTGELFF.

This clonotype was observed a single time. The V gene is TRBV7-9, the J gene TRBJ2-5; the match to TRBD1 covers 7 bases. The V and J ends lost 5 bases and 1 base, in that order; junction bases with no gene match: 10. The CDR3 runs 16 residues. The V gene's germline CDR1 is SEHNR and CDR2 FQNEAQ (reference sequence). CDR3 residues: CASSPPSTGCQETQYF. The CDR3, as DNA: TGTGCCAGCAGCCCACCTTCGACAGGGTGCCAAGAGACCCAGTACTTC.